The 5 T cell receptor beta chains below all came from one sample that was sequenced in a study of blood T cell repertoires in COVID-19 (dated by TCRdb to the early 2020s). Library generation was performed with the immunoSEQ multiplex PCR assay. The immuneACCESS repertoire file appears here via TCRdb, limited to in-frame rearrangements. These files lack a portion of the clones; in checked studies, under half of the deficit traces to unresolved V genes, and the cause of the others is not known. The sample has roughly 280,000 clones on record, approximately 91% of them singletons. 11% of the sample goes to the ten largest clones. Sequenced: peripheral blood. These receptor sequences come from a woman in her 30s with COVID-19, enrolled during active disease.

A single count supports this clone. The rearrangement uses TRBV5-1 and TRBJ2-1, with 7 bases aligning to TRBD2. V shed 1 base, J shed 3 bases, and the junction held 10 bases outside the gene matches. Germline CDR1 SGHRS, CDR2 YFSETQ. This CDR3 is built from 17 residues. The CDR3 here is CASSLTPFGGSYNEQFF. The CDR3 nucleotides are TGCGCCAGCAGCTTGACCCCATTCGGGGGGAGCTACAATGAGCAGTTCTTC.

Only a few counts were recorded for this clone. This chain joins TRBV30 and TRBJ1-3, with a weak D call TRBD1 (6 bases). Germline assignment: CDR1 GTSNPN and CDR2 SVGIG (reference sequence). The CDR3 sequence is 14 residues long. Trimming left V 3 bases short and J 3 bases short, with 12 bases between. The CDR3 DNA reads TGTGCCTGGAGGGCTACAGGGTTTGGAAACACCATATATTTT. It yields the protein CAWRATGFGNTIYF. The variable domain in full, with the rest retrieved from reference TRBV30 and TRBJ1-3, is SQTIHQWPATLVQPVGSPLSLECTVEGTSNPNLYWYRQAAGRGLQLLFYSVGIGQISSEVPQNLSASRPQDRQFILSSKKLLLSDSGFYLCAWRATGFGNTIYFGEGSWLTVV.

The rearrangement joins TRBV10-3 to TRBJ1-1; TRBD1 matches at 7 bases. CDR1 is ENHRY, CDR2 SYGVKD, per germline. The V gene end was trimmed by 1 base and the J gene end by 6 bases; junction bases not matched to a gene: 8. The CDR3 spans 15 residues. The CDR3 sequence: CAISEWKGATAEAFF. CDR3 nucleotide sequence: TGTGCCATCAGTGAGTGGAAGGGGGCTACGGCTGAAGCTTTCTTT.

The chain has TRBV7-2 and TRBJ1-3; D is perhaps TRBD1 (5 bases). The V end lost 1 base, the J end lost 7 bases, and 8 bases lay between the germline ends. The CDR3 covers 13 residues. CDR1 and CDR2 (germline): SGHTA, FQGNSA. CDR3 amino acids: CASSLEEGNTIYF. The CDR3 DNA is TGTGCCAGCAGCTTAGAGGAGGGGAACACCATATATTTT.

This rearrangement joins TRBV6-2 or TRBV6-3 to TRBJ2-7, with TRBD2 matching over 11 bases. Germline V gene data show CDR1 as MNHEY and CDR2 as SVGEGT. V shed 0 bases, J shed 2 bases, and the junction held 6 bases outside the gene matches. The CDR3 spans 17 residues. The DNA of the CDR3 is TGTGCCAGCAGTTACTCGAAGGTTAGCGGGAGGGCCTACGAGCAGTACTTC. The encoded protein is CASSYSKVSGRAYEQYF.